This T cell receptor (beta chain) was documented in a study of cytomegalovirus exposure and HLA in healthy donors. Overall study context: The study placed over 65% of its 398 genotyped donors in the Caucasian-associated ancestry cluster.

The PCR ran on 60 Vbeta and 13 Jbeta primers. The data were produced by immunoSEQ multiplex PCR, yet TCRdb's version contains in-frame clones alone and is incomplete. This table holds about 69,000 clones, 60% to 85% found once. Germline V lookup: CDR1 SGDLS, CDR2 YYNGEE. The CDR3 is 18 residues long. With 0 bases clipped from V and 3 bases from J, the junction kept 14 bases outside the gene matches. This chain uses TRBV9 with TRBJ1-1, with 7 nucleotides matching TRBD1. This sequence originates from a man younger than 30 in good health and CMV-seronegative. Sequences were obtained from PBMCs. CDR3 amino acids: CASSVGPRGRGRDTEAFF. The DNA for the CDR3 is TGTGCCAGCAGCGTAGGTCCCAGGGGGAGAGGTAGGGACACTGAAGCTTTCTTT.